The next 10 T cell receptor beta chains were all read from a single sample in a study of cytotoxic CD8 clonotypes in ibrutinib-treated CLL. TCRdb's table, derived via immunoSEQ multiplex PCR, lists solely in-frame clones and lacks some. Among over 250,000 clones listed, 76% were seen once. Here the sequenced sample was PBMCs, taken at disease progression, from a patient treated with ibrutinib. These receptors originate from a human donor with chronic lymphocytic leukemia.

This clone was detected only a few times. The sample contains more than one DNA sequence encoding this CDR3. The chain carries TRBV18 and TRBJ2-3, with D unclear. This CDR3 region has 12 residues. Deletions cut 3 bases from V and 2 bases from J, with 3 bases between. Germline V gene data show CDR1 as KGHSH and CDR2 as LQKENI. The CDR3 here is CASSPTTDTQYF. The CDR3 nucleotides are TGTGCCAGCTCACCGACCACAGATACGCAGTATTTT.

A few counts support this clone. The J gene is TRBJ1-2, the V gene TRBV28; TRBD1 matches at 7 bases. Looked up from germline, CDR1 is MDHEN and CDR2 is SYDVKM. There are 14 residues in the CDR3. The V and J ends lost 5 bases and 5 bases, in that order; junction bases with no gene match: 8. In DNA, the CDR3 is TGTGCCAGCAGTACCCAAGACAGGGTGTATGGCTACACCTTC. Amino acid sequence: CASSTQDRVYGYTF.

The rearrangement joins TRBV28 to TRBJ2-7; D is possibly TRBD1 (6 bases). The ends were cut back, 2 bases at V and 7 bases at J, with 21 bases in the middle. This CDR3 spans 16 amino acids. Germline loops: CDR1 MDHEN, CDR2 SYDVKM. This chain's CDR3 is CASSLPGAPARYEQYF. DNA for the CDR3: TGTGCCAGCAGTTTACCAGGGGCGCCTGCCCGGTATGAGCAGTACTTC.

This chain links TRBV15 with TRBJ2-7; 9 bases map to TRBD1. The CDR3 has 14 amino acids. The germline V gene has CDR1 LNHNV and CDR2 YYDKDF (reference sequence). Trimming at V came to 2 bases and at J to 4 bases, leaving 3 bases not matched to a gene. CDR3: CATSRPGTGYEQYF. The CDR3 region has the DNA TGTGCCACCAGCAGACCCGGGACAGGGTACGAGCAGTACTTC.

This clone was detected only a few times. The chain carries TRBV6-5 and TRBJ1-1; 7 nucleotides match TRBD1. The germline gives CDR1 MNHEY, CDR2 SVGAGI. This CDR3 contains 12 residues. V dropped 6 bases and J dropped 9; count of bases not matched to a gene: 7. In DNA form, the CDR3 reads TGTGCCAGCAGGGCCAACAGGGGACAAGCTTTCTTT. Its protein product is CASRANRGQAFF.

The chain joins TRBV10-3 to TRBJ1-2; 7 nucleotides line up with TRBD1. The V gene's germline CDR1 is ENHRY and CDR2 SYGVKD. This CDR3 spans 12 amino acids. J was trimmed by 12 bases and V by 2 bases; bases with no gene match: 6. CDR3 DNA: TGTGCCATCAGTGAGCGACAGGGTGAGGACACCTTC. Its protein product is CAISERQGEDTF.

The chain recombines TRBV4-1 with TRBJ2-1, with TRBD2 matching 13 bases. V dropped 5 bases and J dropped 6; count of bases not matched to a gene: 22. Per the germline V gene, CDR1 is MGHRA and CDR2 is YSYEKL. This CDR3 has 21 amino acids. DNA for the CDR3: TGCGCCAGCAGCTTCCCCAGAGGAGGACTAGCGGGAGAGGGGCTGGTCAATGAGCAGTTCTTC. Its protein product is CASSFPRGGLAGEGLVNEQFF.

The V gene is TRBV28, the J gene TRBJ1-2; D gene unclear. Trimming removed 6 bases at V and 5 bases at J, with 10 bases between. Germline V gene lookup returns CDR1 MDHEN and CDR2 SYDVKM. There are 12 residues in the CDR3. The DNA for the CDR3 is TGTGCCAGCAGCCCAGCTAGGTATGGCTACACCTTC. Its protein product is CASSPARYGYTF.

The chain has TRBV5-1 and TRBJ2-7, with 7 positions matching TRBD1. The CDR3 is 15 amino acids. The germline CDR1 and CDR2 sequences are SGHRS and YFSETQ. J gave up 0 bases and V 0 bases, and 3 bases lay outside the gene matches. Here the CDR3 DNA reads TGCGCCAGCAGCTTGGGTACAGGGGACTCCTACGAGCAGTACTTC. This encodes CASSLGTGDSYEQYF.

This clone has just a few counts. One end of the junction is discordant with germline, which a read error may explain. The V and J genes are TRBV7-9 and TRBJ2-5; D remains unclear. The CDR3 is 12 residues long. The V gene's germline CDR1 is SEHNR and CDR2 FQNEAQ (reference sequence). DNA for the CDR3: TGTGCCAGCAGCTTAGGTCAAGCGACCCAGTACTTC. Protein: CASSLGQATQYF. The entire variable domain, with the rest obtained from reference TRBV7-9 and TRBJ2-5, is as follows: DTGVSQNPRHKITKRGQNVTFRCDPISEHNRLYWYRQTLGQGPEFLTYFQNEAQLEKSRLLSDRFSAERPKGSFSTLEIQRTEQGDSAMYLCASSLGQATQYFGPGTRLLVL.